This T cell receptor beta chain stems from a study of blood T cell repertoires in COVID-19. V was pared by 0 bases and J by 7 bases, with 12 bases between. Looked up from germline, CDR1 is KGHSH and CDR2 is LQKENI. This CDR3 is built from 15 residues. The data were produced by immunoSEQ multiplex PCR, yet TCRdb's version contains in-frame clones alone and is incomplete. The sample carries 450,000 to 500,000 clones, less than 90% recorded once. The clonotype comes from a woman aged 60-75 years who had recovered from COVID-19. The source material was PBMCs or T cells enriched from blood (not recorded which). The chain joins TRBV18 to TRBJ2-2; maybe TRBD1 (5 bases). DNA for the CDR3: TGTGCCAGCTCACCACCGTTAGGGGCGAACGGGGAGCTGTTTTTT. This encodes CASSPPLGANGELFF.